A selection of T cell receptor beta chains follows, all from one sample in a study of blood T cell repertoires in COVID-19. The data were produced by immunoSEQ multiplex PCR, yet TCRdb's version contains in-frame clones alone and is incomplete. The sample lists approximately 170,000 clones, about 80% occurring once. The sample consisted of peripheral blood. Source of these receptors: a man aged 70 or older with active or convalescent COVID-19. CDR3s include the opening cysteine and the closing phenylalanine or tryptophan. Fields, in order: V gene, J gene, clone size, CDR3 length, D gene, CDR3 protein, CDR3 DNA. A D gene is named only where the DNA matches it firmly. Clone sizes are given selectively: once, few, many, or a class where the clone is expanded.

TRBV24-1	TRBJ2-3	.	16	.	CATSAFGRDSTDTQYF	TGTGCCACCAGTGCTTTCGGGCGGGACAGCACAGATACGCAGTATTTT
TRBV24-1	TRBJ1-5	.	16	TRBD1	CATLLESTGNNQPQHF	TGTGCCACCCTTTTGGAATCGACAGGGAACAATCAGCCCCAGCATTTT
TRBV30	TRBJ1-5	.	14	.	CAWSLSAGSQPQHF	TGTGCCTGGAGTCTCTCCGCCGGGTCCCAGCCCCAGCATTTT
TRBV19	TRBJ2-5	.	15	TRBD1	CASSPRALGGETQYF	TGTGCCAGTAGTCCTCGCGCTTTAGGGGGCGAGACCCAGTACTTC
TRBV18	TRBJ2-5	few	14	.	CASSPALRGETQYF	TGTGCCAGCTCACCGGCCCTCAGGGGAGAGACCCAGTACTTC
TRBV7-2	TRBJ1-1	.	14	.	CASSLVSPYTEAFF	TGTGCCAGCAGCTTAGTCTCCCCTTACACTGAAGCTTTCTTT
TRBV11-2	TRBJ2-3	once	13	TRBD1	CASSLETGDTQYF	TGTGCCAGCAGCTTGGAAACAGGGGACACGCAGTATTTT
TRBV18	TRBJ2-5	.	13	TRBD1	CASYSDRVETQYF	TGTGCCAGCTACTCAGACAGGGTGGAGACCCAGTACTTC
TRBV18	TRBJ1-4	.	15	.	CASSGDKTTNEKLFF	TGTGCCAGCTCGGGGGACAAAACAACTAATGAAAAACTGTTTTTT
TRBV19	TRBJ2-7	few	11	.	CASSRLSEQYF	TGTGCCAGTAGTCGGTTGAGTGAGCAGTACTTC
TRBV3-1/TRBV3-2	TRBJ2-1	.	17	TRBD2	CASRPTGGGRIYNEQFF	TGTGCCAGCAGGCCAACCGGCGGGGGGAGAATTTACAATGAGCAGTTCTTC
TRBV18	TRBJ2-1	.	15	.	CASSPRSSAYNEQFF	TGTGCCAGCTCCCCAAGGAGTTCGGCCTACAATGAGCAGTTCTTC
TRBV9	TRBJ1-3	.	14	.	CASNISPGGNTIYF	TGTGCCAGCAATATAAGTCCGGGGGGAAACACCATATATTTT
TRBV12-5	TRBJ1-4	.	14	.	CASGLAGSSEKLFF	TGTGCTAGTGGTTTGGCGGGGTCAAGTGAAAAACTGTTTTTT
TRBV6-6	TRBJ2-7	.	16	.	CASSYIGVSASYEQYF	TGTGCCAGCAGTTATATTGGGGTTAGCGCGTCCTACGAGCAGTACTTC
TRBV7-8	TRBJ1-1	.	14	TRBD1	CASSGYRGDTEAFF	TGTGCCAGCAGCGGATACAGGGGAGACACTGAAGCTTTCTTT
TRBV5-1	TRBJ1-2	.	12	.	CASSDRTYGYTF	TGCGCCAGCAGCGACAGGACCTATGGCTACACCTTC
TRBV7-9	TRBJ2-1	.	17	.	CASSLPPGTSSYNEQFF	TGTGCCAGCAGCCTCCCCCCCGGGACTTCCTCCTACAATGAGCAGTTCTTC
TRBV7-6	TRBJ2-6	.	16	TRBD1	CASSRDRASGANVLTF	TGTGCCAGCAGCCGGGACAGGGCTTCTGGGGCCAACGTCCTGACTTTC
TRBV29-1	TRBJ1-5	.	13	.	CSVGQGSNQPQHF	TGCAGCGTCGGGCAGGGGAGCAATCAGCCCCAGCATTTT
TRBV6-2/TRBV6-3	TRBJ1-2	once	12	.	CASSPLDYGYTF	TGTGCCAGCAGCCCCCTAGACTATGGCTACACCTTC
TRBV7-7	TRBJ2-2	.	17	.	CASSRTTGTTNTGELFF	TGTGCTAGCAGCCGAACCACCGGGACAACGAACACCGGGGAGCTGTTTTTT
TRBV5-1	TRBJ2-1	.	15	TRBD2	CASSLRVAGDNEQFF	TGCGCCAGCAGCCTCCGGGTAGCGGGGGATAATGAGCAGTTCTTC
TRBV12-3/TRBV12-4	TRBJ1-5	.	13	.	CASSWDRGQPQHF	TGTGCCAGCAGCTGGGATCGGGGTCAGCCCCAGCATTTT
TRBV27	TRBJ1-1	.	14	.	CASASGVMNTEAFF	TGTGCCAGTGCTTCAGGGGTCATGAACACTGAAGCTTTCTTT
TRBV5-4	TRBJ1-1	few	14	TRBD1	CASRVTGKNTEAFF	TGTGCCAGCAGGGTGACAGGGAAAAACACTGAAGCTTTCTTT
TRBV7-2	TRBJ1-6	.	17	.	CASSLVQAVLYNSPLHF	TGTGCCAGCAGCTTAGTGCAGGCCGTCCTCTATAATTCACCCCTCCACTTT
TRBV5-1	TRBJ2-1	once	15	TRBD2	CASSLGPGGNNEQFF	TGCGCCAGCAGCTTGGGCCCGGGGGGAAACAATGAGCAGTTCTTC
TRBV7-8	TRBJ1-3	once	15	.	CASSSSVLSGNTIYF	TGTGCCAGCAGCTCCTCCGTCCTCTCTGGAAACACCATATATTTT
TRBV5-4	TRBJ2-7	.	15	TRBD2	CASSLSGGRSYEQYF	TGTGCCAGCAGCTTGTCCGGCGGGAGATCGTACGAGCAGTACTTC
TRBV2	TRBJ1-4	once	10	.	CASMLVRLFF	TGTGCCAGCATGTTAGTGAGGCTGTTTTTT
TRBV27	TRBJ2-2	.	19	TRBD2	CASSIGLAGGVGDTGELFF	TGTGCCAGCAGTATAGGACTAGCGGGAGGGGTAGGTGACACCGGGGAGCTGTTTTTT
TRBV11-3	TRBJ1-2	.	16	.	CASSASGGQESYGYTF	TGTGCCAGCAGCGCCTCCGGAGGGCAGGAGTCCTATGGCTACACCTTC
TRBV5-1	TRBJ1-2	.	13	.	CASSPTVSYGYTF	TGCGCCAGCAGCCCCACAGTTAGCTATGGCTACACCTTC
TRBV19	TRBJ1-2	once	12	.	CASRDGGYGYTF	TGTGCCAGTAGAGATGGGGGGTATGGCTACACCTTC
TRBV7-9	TRBJ2-7	.	12	.	CASSLMRGEQYF	TGTGCCAGCAGCTTAATGCGCGGCGAGCAGTACTTC
TRBV6-6	TRBJ2-2	.	16	TRBD1	CASSLSGTVRTGELFF	TGTGCCAGCAGTCTGTCCGGGACAGTTCGGACCGGGGAGCTGTTTTTT
TRBV18	TRBJ1-5	once	16	.	CASSPGGRRSNQPQHF	TGTGCCAGCTCACCGGGGGGACGGAGGAGCAATCAGCCCCAGCATTTT
TRBV6-2/TRBV6-3	TRBJ1-1	.	16	.	CASSYTPGESETEAFF	TGTGCCAGCAGTTACACCCCCGGGGAGTCAGAGACTGAAGCTTTCTTT
TRBV25-1	TRBJ1-1	once	14	.	CASSTQQDFLEAFF	TGTGCCAGCAGTACTCAACAGGATTTTCTTGAAGCTTTCTTT
TRBV7-9	TRBJ2-2	few	17	.	CASSLVGAAGGTGELFF	TGTGCCAGCAGCTTAGTTGGTGCGGCCGGTGGCACCGGGGAGCTGTTTTTT
TRBV6-5	TRBJ1-4	.	15	.	CASSQIGVANEKLFF	TGTGCCAGCAGTCAGATAGGGGTAGCTAATGAAAAACTGTTTTTT